The 30 T cell receptor beta chains below all came from one sample that was sequenced in a study of T cells after yellow fever vaccination. TCRdb re-derived calls from the 5' RACE reads in MiXCR, one entry per CDR3 protein. The profile shows approximately 340,000 distinct CDR3 sequences, 8.7% of them singletons. The sequences come from PBMCs, collected on the day of the first yellow fever vaccination. Receptors were obtained from a man younger than 35 who received the YFV17D yellow fever vaccine.

This clonotype showed up many times. This rearrangement joins TRBV12-3 or TRBV12-4 to TRBJ2-5; 10 nucleotides match TRBD2. This CDR3 has 16 residues. The J segment lost 4 bases and the V segment lost 3 bases, leaving 8 bases of the junction unmatched. CDR3: CASSFNSGGARETQYF. In nucleotides, the CDR3 is TGTGCCAGCAGTTTTAACAGCGGGGGGGCTAGAGAGACCCAGTACTTC.

This clonotype was seen many times. V and J are TRBV2 and TRBJ1-1; unclear D gene. The CDR3 has 14 amino acids. The V and J ends lost 4 bases and 6 bases respectively, with 15 bases between them. Germline V gives CDR1 SNHLY, CDR2 FYNNEI. The CDR3 reads CASSAGSTIAEAFF. The DNA of the CDR3 is TGTGCCAGCAGTGCTGGGTCAACGATCGCTGAAGCTTTCTTT.

In this sample, this clonotype turned up a few times. The CDR3 loop is CASSLAAGSTEAFF. In DNA, the CDR3 is TGCGCCAGCAGCTTGGCGGCGGGTAGCACTGAAGCTTTCTTT. The chain joins TRBV5-1 to TRBJ1-1; no clear D. The CDR3 length is 14 residues. The germline CDR1 and CDR2 sequences are SGHRS and YFSETQ. V lost 0 bases and J 4 bases, leaving 10 bases between the germline ends.

The chain combines TRBV5-6 with TRBJ1-2, with unresolved D. Germline-derived CDR1 and CDR2 are SGHDT and YYEEEE. This CDR3 has 14 residues. V gave up 3 bases and J gave up 4 bases, with 13 bases separating them. The CDR3 sequence: CASSYEEELYGYTF. DNA of the CDR3: TGTGCCAGCAGCTATGAGGAGGAGCTCTATGGCTACACCTTC.

The genes are TRBV4-1 and TRBJ2-3, with D perhaps being TRBD1 or TRBD2 (5 bases each). This CDR3 contains 16 residues. Germline V gives CDR1 MGHRA, CDR2 YSYEKL. The V end was cut by 2 bases, the J end by 1 base, with 13 bases between. The CDR3 region is CASSQIRDVGTDTQYF. DNA of the CDR3: TGCGCCAGCAGCCAAATCCGGGACGTAGGCACAGATACGCAGTATTTT.

The rearrangement uses TRBV7-6 and TRBJ1-6; TRBD1 matches 8 bases. This CDR3 spans 17 amino acids. V was pared by 5 bases and J by 4 bases, with 10 bases of the junction left unmatched. Germline V gene data show CDR1 as SGHVS and CDR2 as FNYEAQ. The CDR3 protein is CASSPSPGGKYNSPLHF. The CDR3 DNA follows: TGTGCCAGCAGCCCGAGTCCAGGGGGCAAGTATAATTCACCCCTCCACTTT. Full variable domain (missing parts from reference TRBV7-6 and TRBJ1-6): GAGVSQSPRYKVTKRGQDVALRCDPISGHVSLYWYRQALGQGPEFLTYFNYEAQQDKSGLPNDRFSAERPEGSISTLTIQRTEQRDSAMYRCASSPSPGGKYNSPLHFGNGTRLTVT.

The chain carries TRBV5-4 and TRBJ2-1; 9 bases fit TRBD1. This CDR3 region has 16 residues. CDR1 and CDR2 from the germline V gene are SGHNT and YYREEE (reference sequence). Losses at the gene ends were 2 bases for V and 2 bases for J; bases not matched to a gene: 5. The CDR3 loop is CASSLGTGSTYNEQFF. The CDR3 DNA follows: TGTGCCAGCAGCTTAGGGACAGGGAGTACCTACAATGAGCAGTTCTTC. The whole variable domain, filled in from reference TRBV5-4 and TRBJ2-1, reads ETGVTQSPTHLIKTRGQQVTLRCSSQSGHNTVSWYQQALGQGPQFIFQYYREEENGRGNFPPRFSGLQFPNYSSELNVNALELDDSALYLCASSLGTGSTYNEQFFGPGTRLTVL.

In its sample, this clonotype was seen a few times. The chain employs TRBV7-2 and TRBJ2-7; 7 bases match TRBD1. CDR3 length: 14 amino acids. From germline, CDR1 is SGHTA and CDR2 FQGNSA. With 5 bases clipped from V and 6 bases from J, the junction kept 10 bases outside the gene matches. The CDR3 DNA sequence: TGTGCCAGCAGCCTTGTGACAGGGCTCGGCGAGCAGTACTTC. It codes for CASSLVTGLGEQYF. The whole variable domain, remainder taken from reference TRBV7-2 and TRBJ2-7, is GAGVSQSPSNKVTEKGKDVELRCDPISGHTALYWYRQSLGQGLEFLIYFQGNSAPDKSGLPSDRFSAERTGGSVSTLTIQRTQQEDSAVYLCASSLVTGLGEQYFGPGTRLTVT.

This clonotype has a handful of counts. The rearrangement joins TRBV4-1 to TRBJ2-2; maybe TRBD1 (6 bases). V was cut by 0 bases and J by 0 bases, with 20 bases left in between. The V gene's germline CDR1 is MGHRA and CDR2 YSYEKL. This CDR3 has 20 amino acids. CDR3 in DNA: TGCGCCAGCAGCCAAGACGACAGGCTAGGAAGCTACGCGAACACCGGGGAGCTGTTTTTT. Protein: CASSQDDRLGSYANTGELFF.

The table lists this clonotype with many counts. The V gene is TRBV4-1, the J gene TRBJ1-4, with D uncertain. This CDR3 comprises 13 residues. The germline V gene encodes CDR1 MGHRA and CDR2 YSYEKL. Trimming cost V 1 base and J 8 bases, with 8 bases left between them. Written as DNA, the CDR3 is TGCGCCAGCAGCCAAGTTGCGGGCGAAAAACTGTTTTTT. This encodes CASSQVAGEKLFF.

V usage is TRBV11-2 and J usage is TRBJ1-1, with unresolved D. CDR3 size: 13 residues. The V gene lost 4 bases and the J gene lost 1 base, with 7 bases spanning the gap. Germline V gene data show CDR1 as SGHAT and CDR2 as FQNNGV. The CDR3 bases are TGTGCCAGCAGCTATTGGACGAACACTGAAGCTTTCTTT. Protein sequence: CASSYWTNTEAFF.

This clonotype has only a few counts. The gene calls are TRBV7-2 and TRBJ2-7, with TRBD1 identical over 9 bases. The CDR3 is made up of 15 amino acids. CDR1 SGHTA and CDR2 FQGNSA come from the germline V gene. V dropped 2 bases and J dropped 3; count of bases not matched to a gene: 5. The CDR3 coding sequence is TGTGCCAGCAGCTTAAGTCGGGGACAGGGCTACGAGCAGTACTTC. It is translated as CASSLSRGQGYEQYF.

The chain has TRBV20-1 and TRBJ2-5, with D tentatively TRBD1 (6 bases). The germline V and J ends were trimmed by 6 bases and 5 bases, with 16 bases remaining between them. Germline values: CDR1 DFQATT, CDR2 SNEGSKA (reference sequence). The CDR3 extends over 13 amino acids. In DNA form, the CDR3 reads TGCAGTGCAGCTCGTGGCCAGGGGGAGACCCAGTACTTC. It is translated as CSAARGQGETQYF.

The rearrangement uses TRBV5-1 and TRBJ2-5; 10 nucleotides line up with TRBD2. This CDR3 region has 14 residues. V dropped 9 bases and J dropped 7; count of bases not matched to a gene: 12. Germline V gives CDR1 SGHRS, CDR2 YFSETQ. As DNA, the CDR3 is TGCGCCACAGGGACTAGCGCCGGCTCGGCGACCCAGTACTTC. This gives the protein CATGTSAGSATQYF.

This clonotype was recorded a few times. This chain connects TRBV7-2 to TRBJ2-3; D ambiguous. The ends were cut back, 1 base at V and 5 bases at J, with 7 bases in the middle. From germline, CDR1 is SGHTA and CDR2 FQGNSA. The CDR3 length is 13 residues. CDR3 amino acids: CASSLGLKDTQYF. CDR3 DNA: TGTGCCAGCAGCTTAGGTCTAAAAGATACGCAGTATTTT.

This clonotype was seen more than once but under ten times. The rearrangement links TRBV4-3 to TRBJ2-1; 10 bases agree with TRBD2. Germline CDR1 reads LGHNA; CDR2 reads YSLEER. Trimming took 3 bases from V and 5 from J; bases not matched to a gene: 13. The CDR3 extends over 18 amino acids. CDR3 residues: CASSQNYHGLAGDNEQFF. The CDR3, as DNA: TGCGCCAGCAGCCAGAACTACCATGGGCTAGCGGGGGACAATGAGCAGTTCTTC.

This clonotype was seen a handful of times. J is TRBJ2-7 and V is TRBV6-2 or TRBV6-3; 8 bases map to TRBD1. Germline values: CDR1 MNHEY, CDR2 SVGEGT. Trimming at V came to 0 bases and at J to 2 bases, leaving 9 bases not matched to a gene. The CDR3 runs to 17 residues. CDR3 amino acids: CASSYSTPWTGPYEQYV. The CDR3 bases are TGTGCCAGCAGTTACTCGACCCCCTGGACAGGGCCCTACGAGCAGTACGTC.

This clonotype was detected a few times. The V gene is TRBV9, the J gene TRBJ1-1, with unresolved D. This CDR3 has 15 amino acids. Germline V lookup: CDR1 SGDLS, CDR2 YYNGEE. V lost 3 bases and J 5 bases, leaving 17 bases between the germline ends. CDR3 sequence reads: CASSAAWGRGTEAFF. For the CDR3, the DNA is TGTGCCAGCAGCGCAGCCTGGGGTCGGGGAACTGAAGCTTTCTTT.

The V and J genes are TRBV28 and TRBJ2-1; D might be TRBD2 (5 bases). The V and J ends lost 7 bases and 0 bases respectively, with 16 bases between them. The CDR3 is 16 residues long. Germline values: CDR1 MDHEN, CDR2 SYDVKM. The CDR3 nucleotides read TGTGCCAGCACCCCCGGGGTCCGACCCTCCTACAATGAGCAGTTCTTC. Amino acids: CASTPGVRPSYNEQFF. Full variable domain (remainder filled in from reference TRBV28 and TRBJ2-1): DVKVTQSSRYLVKRTGEKVFLECVQDMDHENMFWYRQDPGLGLRLIYFSYDVKMKEKGDIPEGYSVSREKKERFSLILESASTNQTSMYLCASTPGVRPSYNEQFFGPGTRLTVL.

This clonotype was seen only a few times. This chain connects TRBV11-2 to TRBJ2-1, with D possibly matching TRBD2 (6 bases). The CDR3 sequence is 14 residues long. Between the trimmed V and J ends, which lost 1 base and 7 bases, there was a span of 11 bases. CDR1 is SGHAT, CDR2 FQNNGV, per germline. The chain's CDR3 is CASSLGTTLNEQFF. The CDR3 DNA follows: TGTGCCAGCAGCTTAGGGACTACCCTGAATGAGCAGTTCTTC.

This clonotype came up a few times. The CDR3 spells CAVSGGQDTQYF. The DNA for the CDR3 is TGTGCCGTTAGCGGGGGCCAGGATACGCAGTATTTT. The V and J genes are TRBV15 and TRBJ2-3; 9 nucleotides line up with TRBD2. V was pared by 11 bases and J by 6 bases, with 6 bases of the junction left unmatched. The V gene's germline CDR1 is LNHNV and CDR2 YYDKDF (reference sequence). The CDR3 runs 12 residues.

This clonotype was observed a few times. The chain links TRBV28 to TRBJ2-1, with D perhaps given as TRBD1 or TRBD2 (6 bases each). The V gene lost 7 bases and the J gene lost 14 bases, with 21 bases spanning the gap. Germline V gene sequence: CDR1 MDHEN, CDR2 SYDVKM. The CDR3 is 13 residues long. This CDR3 reads CASIPTLGGREFF. The CDR3, as DNA: TGTGCCAGCATTCCAACTCTCGGGGGCCGGGAGTTCTTC.

This clonotype was recorded a few times. The CDR3 loop is CSARTGNGGYTF. Here the CDR3 DNA reads TGCAGTGCGAGGACAGGGAACGGAGGCTACACCTTC. J is TRBJ1-2 and V is TRBV20-1; 8 positions match TRBD1. The J segment lost 8 bases and the V segment lost 6 bases, leaving 8 bases of the junction unmatched. There are 12 residues in the CDR3. CDR1 and CDR2 (germline): DFQATT, SNEGSKA (reference sequence).

A few counts support this clonotype. The CDR3 reads CASSPSGGSPIIYNEQFF. CDR3 coding DNA: TGTGCCAGCTCACCTAGCGGGGGGAGTCCAATCATCTACAATGAGCAGTTCTTC. This chain connects TRBV18 to TRBJ2-1, with 10 positions matching TRBD2. The CDR3 is 18 amino acids. In germline, CDR1 is KGHSH, CDR2 LQKENI. Losses at the gene ends were 3 bases for V and 3 bases for J; bases not matched to a gene: 11.

The V and J genes are TRBV11-1 and TRBJ1-2; 8 positions agree with TRBD1. J lost 4 bases, V lost 4 bases, and 17 bases had no gene match. The CDR3 extends over 18 amino acids. From germline, CDR1 is SGHAT and CDR2 FQDESV (reference sequence). CDR3 amino acids: CASSSFPGQALRSYGYTF. CDR3 DNA: TGTGCCAGCAGCTCCTTTCCGGGACAGGCCCTCCGGAGCTATGGCTACACCTTC. The full variable domain, with the rest looked up from reference TRBV11-1 and TRBJ1-2, is EAEVAQSPRYKITEKSQAVAFWCDPISGHATLYWYRQILGQGPELLVQFQDESVVDDSQLPKDRFSAERLKGVDSTLKIQPAELGDSAMYLCASSSFPGQALRSYGYTFGSGTRLTVV.

This CDR3 reads CSARVRGRGSNQPQHF. CDR3 DNA: TGCAGTGCTAGAGTCAGGGGGCGCGGCAGCAATCAGCCCCAGCATTTT. The chain carries TRBV20-1 and TRBJ1-5; TRBD1 aligns across 8 bases. The J segment lost 1 base and the V segment lost 1 base, leaving 6 bases of the junction unmatched. CDR3 length: 16 amino acids. The germline gives CDR1 DFQATT, CDR2 SNEGSKA (reference sequence).

This clonotype was picked up a small number of times. The chain uses TRBV25-1 and TRBJ2-5, with 9 positions matching TRBD1. With V trimmed by 5 bases and J by 6 bases, 7 bases remained unmatched. The CDR3 length is 14 residues. The germline V gene encodes CDR1 MGHDK and CDR2 SYGVNS. The chain's CDR3 is CASSRHRGRQTQYF. The CDR3 DNA is TGTGCCAGCAGTCGCCACAGGGGGCGGCAGACCCAGTACTTC.

This clonotype showed up many times. The J gene is TRBJ1-3, the V gene TRBV5-5; D possibly corresponds to TRBD1 (6 bases). The length of the CDR3 is 16 residues. V was clipped by 2 bases and J by 0 bases, with 12 bases between them. Germline CDR1 is SGHKS and CDR2 is YYEKEE (reference sequence). The CDR3 here is CASSLGQTSSGNTIYF. The CDR3 DNA follows: TGTGCCAGCAGCTTAGGACAGACGAGCTCTGGAAACACCATATATTTT.

This clonotype is deemed medium-sized. The J gene is TRBJ1-2, the V gene TRBV20-1, with D perhaps matching TRBD1 (5 bases). The germline CDR1 and CDR2 sequences are DFQATT and SNEGSKA (reference sequence). The CDR3 covers 11 residues. V lost 5 bases and J 4 bases, leaving 8 bases between the germline ends. CDR3 sequence reads: CSADDSYGYTF. CDR3 bases: TGCAGTGCTGACGACAGCTATGGCTACACCTTC.

J is TRBJ2-5 and V is TRBV4-2; TRBD2 matches 8 bases. Germline lookup yields CDR1 LGHNA and CDR2 YNFKEQ. V trimming: 0 bases; J trimming: 6 bases; junction bases outside the gene matches: 6. This CDR3 region has 15 residues. In DNA, the CDR3 is TGTGCCAGCAGCCAAGAGGCGGGGGGACGTAAGACCCAGTACTTC. This gives the protein CASSQEAGGRKTQYF.